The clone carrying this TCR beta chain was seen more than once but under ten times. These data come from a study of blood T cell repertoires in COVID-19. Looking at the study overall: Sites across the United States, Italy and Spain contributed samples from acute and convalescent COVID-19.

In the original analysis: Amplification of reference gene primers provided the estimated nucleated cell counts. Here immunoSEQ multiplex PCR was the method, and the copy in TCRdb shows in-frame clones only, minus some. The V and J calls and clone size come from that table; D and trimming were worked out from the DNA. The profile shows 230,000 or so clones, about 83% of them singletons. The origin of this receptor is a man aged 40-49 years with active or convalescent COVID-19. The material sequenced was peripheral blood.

The DNA of the CDR3 is TGTGCCAGCAGCTTAAGGGGTCAGGGAAAAATAGCCAAAAACATTCAGTACTTC. It translates to CASSLRGQGKIAKNIQYF. The chain recombines TRBV7-2 with TRBJ2-4, with a tentative D call TRBD1 (5 bases). The CDR3 contains 18 residues. The V and J ends lost 2 bases and 0 bases respectively, with 17 bases between them. Per germline, CDR1 SGHTA and CDR2 FQGNSA.